The T cell receptor beta chain under discussion was sequenced for a study of cytomegalovirus exposure and HLA in healthy donors. The PCR made use of 60 Vbeta and 13 Jbeta primers. Original processing methods: An analysis that came later counted some 85 million unique TCR beta chains, some 11 million shared. TCRdb keeps only in-frame clones here, not all; method: immunoSEQ multiplex PCR. Clone size and the V and J calls come from that table; the DNA yielded D and trimming. This sample's table has 150,000 to 200,000 clones. For this clone: The antigen remains undetermined.

Study observations and caveats: Sequence variants that were highly shared formed a cluster that was likely a sequencing artifact. Confirmation in vitro established that a few CMV-associated chains were specific for CMV antigens.

The sequencing input was PBMCs. This clonotype was obtained from a woman younger than 35 in good health and CMV-seropositive.

The CDR3 reads CASNTGTLFTGELFF. In DNA, the CDR3 is TGTGCCAGCAACACCGGGACATTATTCACCGGGGAGCTGTTTTTT. V usage is TRBV11-3 and J usage is TRBJ2-2; tentatively, D is TRBD1 (6 bases). V lost 7 bases and J lost 4, with 16 bases in between. In germline, CDR1 is SGHNT, CDR2 YENEEA. The CDR3 extends over 15 amino acids.